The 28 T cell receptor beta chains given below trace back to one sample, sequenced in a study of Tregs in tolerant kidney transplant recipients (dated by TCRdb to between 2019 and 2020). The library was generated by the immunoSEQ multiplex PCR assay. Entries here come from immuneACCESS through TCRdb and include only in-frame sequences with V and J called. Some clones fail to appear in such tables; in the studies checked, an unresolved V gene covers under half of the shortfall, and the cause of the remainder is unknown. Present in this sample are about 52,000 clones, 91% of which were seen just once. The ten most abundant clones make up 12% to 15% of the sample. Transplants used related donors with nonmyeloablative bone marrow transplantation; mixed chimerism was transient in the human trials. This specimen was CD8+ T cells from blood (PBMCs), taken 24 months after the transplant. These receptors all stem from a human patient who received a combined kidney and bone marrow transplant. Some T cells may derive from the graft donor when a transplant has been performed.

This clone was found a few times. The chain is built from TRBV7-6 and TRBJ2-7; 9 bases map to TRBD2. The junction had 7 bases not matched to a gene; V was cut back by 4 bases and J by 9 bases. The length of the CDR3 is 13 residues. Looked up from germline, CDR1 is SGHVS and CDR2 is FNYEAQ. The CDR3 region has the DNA TGTGCCAGCAGCTCGACGGGACTAGCAGGGCAGTACTTC. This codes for CASSSTGLAGQYF.

The CDR3 loop reads CASSLGGDSFEPQHF. As DNA, the CDR3 is TGTGCCAGCAGCTTGGGAGGGGACTCTTTCGAGCCCCAGCATTTT. V is TRBV5-6 and J is TRBJ1-5; a possible D gene is TRBD1 (5 bases). CDR3 size: 15 residues. CDR1 is SGHDT and CDR2 is YYEEEE in the germline V gene. V lost 0 bases, J lost 8 bases, and 15 bases lay in between.

CDR3 region: CAISWTSGSTDTQYF. The CDR3 coding sequence is TGTGCCATCAGTTGGACTAGCGGGAGCACAGATACGCAGTATTTT. The V gene is TRBV10-3, the J gene TRBJ2-3; 11 bases match TRBD2. The CDR3 consists of 15 residues. The germline V gene has CDR1 ENHRY and CDR2 SYGVKD. V dropped 5 bases and J dropped 0; count of bases not matched to a gene: 1.

The CDR3 nucleotides read TGCAGCGTTGAAGCCAAAGGAGTCGGGCTACGAGGGCGCTACGAGCAGTACTTC. Translation: CSVEAKGVGLRGRYEQYF. The chain uses TRBV29-1 and TRBJ2-7; maybe TRBD2 (5 bases). The CDR3 consists of 18 residues. Germline CDR1 SQVTM, CDR2 ANQGSEA. V lost 1 base and J lost 3, with 25 bases in between.

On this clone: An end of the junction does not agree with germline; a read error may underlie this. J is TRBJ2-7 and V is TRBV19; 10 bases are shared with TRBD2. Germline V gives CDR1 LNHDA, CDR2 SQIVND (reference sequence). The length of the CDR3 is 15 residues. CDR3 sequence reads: CASSHSGGSSYGQYF. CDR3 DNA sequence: TGTGCCAGTAGTCATAGCGGGGGGAGCTCCTACGGGCAGTACTTC.

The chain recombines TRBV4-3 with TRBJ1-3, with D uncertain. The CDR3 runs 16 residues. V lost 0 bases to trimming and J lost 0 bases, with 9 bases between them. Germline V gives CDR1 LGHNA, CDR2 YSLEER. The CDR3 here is CASSQDVGGSGNTIYF. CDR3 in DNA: TGCGCCAGCAGCCAAGATGTGGGAGGCTCTGGAAACACCATATATTTT.

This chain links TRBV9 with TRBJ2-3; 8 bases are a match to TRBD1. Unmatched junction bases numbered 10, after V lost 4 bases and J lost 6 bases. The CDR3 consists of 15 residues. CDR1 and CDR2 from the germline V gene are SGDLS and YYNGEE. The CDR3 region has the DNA TGTGCCAGCAGCTCTCGACAGGGGCAAACGGATACGCAGTATTTT. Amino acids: CASSSRQGQTDTQYF.

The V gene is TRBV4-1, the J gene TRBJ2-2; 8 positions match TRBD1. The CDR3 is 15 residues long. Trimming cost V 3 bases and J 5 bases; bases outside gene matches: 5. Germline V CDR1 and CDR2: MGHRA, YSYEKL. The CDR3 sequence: CASSQWTGKTGELFF. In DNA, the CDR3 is TGCGCCAGCAGCCAGTGGACAGGGAAAACCGGGGAGCTGTTTTTT.

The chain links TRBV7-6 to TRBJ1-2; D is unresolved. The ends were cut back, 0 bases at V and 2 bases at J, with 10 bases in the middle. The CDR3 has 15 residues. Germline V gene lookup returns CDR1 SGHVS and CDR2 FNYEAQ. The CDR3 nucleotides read TGTGCCAGCAGCTTAGCGCGGGGAGCCAACTATGGCTACACCTTC. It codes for CASSLARGANYGYTF.

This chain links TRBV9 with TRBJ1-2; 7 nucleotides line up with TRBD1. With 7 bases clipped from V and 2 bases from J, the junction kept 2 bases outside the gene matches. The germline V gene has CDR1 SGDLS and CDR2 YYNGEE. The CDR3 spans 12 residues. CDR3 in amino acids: CASGTANYGYTF. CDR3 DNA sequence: TGTGCCAGCGGGACAGCAAACTATGGCTACACCTTC.

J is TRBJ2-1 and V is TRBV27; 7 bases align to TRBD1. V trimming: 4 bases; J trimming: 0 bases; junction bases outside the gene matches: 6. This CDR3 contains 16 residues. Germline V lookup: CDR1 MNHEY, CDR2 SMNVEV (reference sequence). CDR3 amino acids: CASSSQGSVSYNEQFF. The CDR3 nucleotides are TGTGCCAGCAGTTCACAGGGGTCGGTCTCCTACAATGAGCAGTTCTTC.

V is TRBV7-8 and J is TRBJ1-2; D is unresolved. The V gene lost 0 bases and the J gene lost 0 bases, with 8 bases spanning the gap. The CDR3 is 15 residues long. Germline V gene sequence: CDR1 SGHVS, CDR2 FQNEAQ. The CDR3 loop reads CASSLARTSNYGYTF. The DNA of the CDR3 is TGTGCCAGCAGCTTAGCACGGACTTCTAACTATGGCTACACCTTC.

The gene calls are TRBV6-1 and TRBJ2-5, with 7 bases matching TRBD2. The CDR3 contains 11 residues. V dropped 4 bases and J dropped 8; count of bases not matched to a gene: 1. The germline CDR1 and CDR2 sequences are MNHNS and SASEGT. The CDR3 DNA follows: TGTGCCAGCAGTGCGGGGGGTACCCAGTACTTC. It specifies CASSAGGTQYF.

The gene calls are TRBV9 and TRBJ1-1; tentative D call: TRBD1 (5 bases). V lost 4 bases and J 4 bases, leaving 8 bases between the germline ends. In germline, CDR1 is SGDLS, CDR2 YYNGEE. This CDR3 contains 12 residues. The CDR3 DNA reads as TGTGCCAGCAGCCGGGGGAGCACTGAAGCTTTCTTT. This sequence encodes CASSRGSTEAFF.

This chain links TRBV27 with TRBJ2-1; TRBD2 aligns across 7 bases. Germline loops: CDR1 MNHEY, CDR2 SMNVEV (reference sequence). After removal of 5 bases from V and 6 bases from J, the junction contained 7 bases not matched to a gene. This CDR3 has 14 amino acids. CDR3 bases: TGTGCCAGCAGTAAGAGCGGGGCGTTCAATGAGCAGTTCTTC. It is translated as CASSKSGAFNEQFF.

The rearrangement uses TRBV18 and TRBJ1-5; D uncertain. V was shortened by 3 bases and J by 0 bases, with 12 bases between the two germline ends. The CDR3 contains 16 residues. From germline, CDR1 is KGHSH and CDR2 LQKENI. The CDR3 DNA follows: TGTGCCAGCTCACCTCTAGGCGGTTATAGCAATCAGCCCCAGCATTTT. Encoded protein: CASSPLGGYSNQPQHF. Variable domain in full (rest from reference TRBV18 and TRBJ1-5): NAGVMQNPRHLVRRRGQEARLRCSPMKGHSHVYWYRQLPEEGLKFMVYLQKENIIDESGMPKERFSAEFPKEGPSILRIQQVVRGDSAAYFCASSPLGGYSNQPQHFGDGTRLSIL.

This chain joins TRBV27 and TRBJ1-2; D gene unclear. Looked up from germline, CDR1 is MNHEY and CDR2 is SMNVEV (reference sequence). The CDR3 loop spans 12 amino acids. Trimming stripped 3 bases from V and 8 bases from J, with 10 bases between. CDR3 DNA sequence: TGTGCCAGCAGTTTTTTGGGAGGCGGCTACACCTTC. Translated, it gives CASSFLGGGYTF.

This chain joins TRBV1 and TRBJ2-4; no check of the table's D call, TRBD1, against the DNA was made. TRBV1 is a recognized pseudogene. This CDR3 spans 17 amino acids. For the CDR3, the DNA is TGCACCAGCAGCCAAGAGGACCAGGGACAGGAGAGGGACATTCAGTACTTC. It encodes CTSSQEDQGQERDIQYF.

The CDR3 region is CAWSVGGFLYEQYF. The CDR3 DNA is TGTGCCTGGAGTGTGGGGGGTTTCCTCTACGAGCAGTACTTC. V is TRBV30 and J is TRBJ2-7; tentatively, D is TRBD2 (6 bases). This CDR3 region has 14 residues. Germline-derived CDR1 and CDR2 are GTSNPN and SVGIG (reference sequence). Trimming took off 0 bases at V and 3 bases at J, with 12 bases between the two ends.

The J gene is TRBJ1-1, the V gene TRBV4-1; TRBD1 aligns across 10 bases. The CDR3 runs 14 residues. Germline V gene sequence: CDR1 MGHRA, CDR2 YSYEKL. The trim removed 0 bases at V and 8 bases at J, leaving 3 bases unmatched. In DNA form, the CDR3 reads TGCGCCAGCAGCCAAGAGGGACAGGGGATAGAAGCTTTCTTT. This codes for CASSQEGQGIEAFF.

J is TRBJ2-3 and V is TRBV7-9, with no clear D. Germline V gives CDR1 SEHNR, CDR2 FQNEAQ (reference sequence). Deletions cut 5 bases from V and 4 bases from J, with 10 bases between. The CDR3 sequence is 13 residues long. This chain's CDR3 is CASSPEQSDTQYF. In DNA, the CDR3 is TGTGCCAGCAGCCCAGAACAGTCAGATACGCAGTATTTT.

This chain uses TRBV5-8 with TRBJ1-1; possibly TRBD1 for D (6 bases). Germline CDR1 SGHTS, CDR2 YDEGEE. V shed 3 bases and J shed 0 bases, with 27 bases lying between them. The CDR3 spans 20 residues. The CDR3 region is CASSSDQHEITGPMNTEAFF. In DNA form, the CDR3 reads TGTGCCAGCAGCTCCGACCAACACGAGATCACAGGGCCAATGAACACTGAAGCTTTCTTT.

This CDR3 reads CASSLGLRGEAFF. DNA of the CDR3: TGTGCCAGCAGCTTAGGGTTAAGGGGTGAAGCTTTCTTT. The chain has TRBV7-9 and TRBJ1-1; weak D call: TRBD1 (5 bases). V lost 1 base and J 7 bases, leaving 10 bases between the germline ends. This CDR3 comprises 13 residues. Germline loops: CDR1 SEHNR, CDR2 FQNEAQ (reference sequence).

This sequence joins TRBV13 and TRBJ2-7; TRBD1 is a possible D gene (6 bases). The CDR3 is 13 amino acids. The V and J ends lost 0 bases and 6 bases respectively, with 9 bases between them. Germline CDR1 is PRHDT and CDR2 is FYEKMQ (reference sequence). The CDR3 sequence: CASSLGRGFEQYF. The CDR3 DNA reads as TGTGCCAGCAGCTTAGGAAGGGGGTTCGAGCAGTACTTC.

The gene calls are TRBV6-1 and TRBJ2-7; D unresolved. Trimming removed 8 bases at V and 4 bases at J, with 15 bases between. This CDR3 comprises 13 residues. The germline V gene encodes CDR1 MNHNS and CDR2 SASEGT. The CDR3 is CASLLTHQYEQYF. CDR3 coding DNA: TGTGCCAGCCTACTAACCCATCAGTACGAGCAGTACTTC.

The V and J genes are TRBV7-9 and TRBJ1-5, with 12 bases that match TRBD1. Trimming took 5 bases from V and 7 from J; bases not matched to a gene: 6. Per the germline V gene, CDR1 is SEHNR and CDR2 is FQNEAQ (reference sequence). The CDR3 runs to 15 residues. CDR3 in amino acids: CASSLGQGASQPQHF. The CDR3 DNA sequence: TGTGCCAGCAGCCTGGGACAGGGGGCTTCACAGCCCCAGCATTTT.

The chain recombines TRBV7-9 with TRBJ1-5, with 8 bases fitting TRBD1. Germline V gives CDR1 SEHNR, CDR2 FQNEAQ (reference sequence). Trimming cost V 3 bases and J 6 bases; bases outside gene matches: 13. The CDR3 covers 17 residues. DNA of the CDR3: TGTGCCAGCAGCTTGGGTTCCGGACAGGGCAGGAGTCAGCCCCAGCATTTT. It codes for CASSLGSGQGRSQPQHF.

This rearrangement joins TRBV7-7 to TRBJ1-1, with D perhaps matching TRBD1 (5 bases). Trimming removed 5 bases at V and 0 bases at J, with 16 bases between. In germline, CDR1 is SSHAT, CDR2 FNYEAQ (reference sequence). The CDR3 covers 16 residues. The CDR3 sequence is CASSPPKRGLNTEAFF. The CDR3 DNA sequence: TGTGCCAGCAGCCCTCCAAAAAGGGGATTGAACACTGAAGCTTTCTTT.